This T cell receptor beta chain was sequenced for a study of blood T cell repertoires in COVID-19. Method: immunoSEQ multiplex PCR; TCRdb's copy keeps in-frame clones and lacks some. The data show under 150,000 clones, approximately 86% seen once. The origin of this receptor is a woman aged 45-65 years who had recovered from COVID-19. Sequencing was done on a sample of PBMCs or T cells enriched from blood (not recorded which).

The CDR3 spells CATSGQGGNGYTF. CDR3 DNA sequence: TGTGCCACCAGCGGACAGGGAGGAAATGGCTACACCTTC. The chain is built from TRBV19 and TRBJ1-2; TRBD1 matches at 8 bases. The CDR3 has 13 residues. Germline CDR1 and CDR2: LNHDA and SQIVND (reference sequence). V shed 10 bases and J 6 bases; nucleotides not matched to a gene: 10.